This T cell receptor (beta chain) was captured in a study of shared clonotypes between healthy human individuals. Repertoires were generated with immunoSEQ multiplex PCR, while TCRdb's copy carries only in-frame clones and drops some. Of around 200,000 clones in the sample, approximately 62% were seen once. V lost 4 bases and J 0 bases, leaving 10 bases between the germline ends. The CDR3 has 14 amino acids. Per germline, CDR1 SGHRS and CDR2 YFSETQ. This sequence joins TRBV5-1 and TRBJ1-1; D is ambiguous. The sample was memory CD4+ T cells sorted from blood. The subset: CD45RA-negative fraction. The sequence was obtained from a young man in good health. CDR3 nucleotides: TGCGCCAGCAGCCAACAGCTCATGAACACTGAAGCTTTCTTT. It encodes CASSQQLMNTEAFF.